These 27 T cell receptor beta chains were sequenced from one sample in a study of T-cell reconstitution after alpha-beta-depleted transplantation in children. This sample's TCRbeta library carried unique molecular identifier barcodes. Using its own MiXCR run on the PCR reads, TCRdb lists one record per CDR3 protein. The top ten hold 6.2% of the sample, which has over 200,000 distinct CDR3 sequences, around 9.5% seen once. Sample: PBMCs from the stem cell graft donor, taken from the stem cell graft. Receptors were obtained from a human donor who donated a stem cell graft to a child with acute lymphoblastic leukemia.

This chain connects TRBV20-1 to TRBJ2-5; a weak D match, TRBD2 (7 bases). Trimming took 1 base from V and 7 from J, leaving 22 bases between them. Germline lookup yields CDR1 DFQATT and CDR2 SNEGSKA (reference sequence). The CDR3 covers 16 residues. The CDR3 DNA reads TGCAGTGCTAGAGGCCCCCTGAGGGGGGGGCCGGGGACCCAGTACTTC. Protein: CSARGPLRGGPGTQYF.

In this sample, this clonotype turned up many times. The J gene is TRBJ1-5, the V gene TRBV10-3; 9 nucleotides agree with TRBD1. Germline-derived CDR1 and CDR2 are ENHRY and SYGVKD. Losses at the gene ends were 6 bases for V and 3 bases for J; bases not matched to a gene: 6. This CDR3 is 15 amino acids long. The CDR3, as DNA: TGTGCCATCAGCCGGGACAGGGCGATCAATCAGCCCCAGCATTTT. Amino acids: CAISRDRAINQPQHF.

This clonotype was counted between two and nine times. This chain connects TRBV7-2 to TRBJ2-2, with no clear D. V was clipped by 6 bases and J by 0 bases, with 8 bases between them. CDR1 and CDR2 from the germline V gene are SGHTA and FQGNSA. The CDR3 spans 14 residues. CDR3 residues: CASRLRTNTGELFF. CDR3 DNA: TGTGCCAGCAGATTAAGAACGAACACCGGGGAGCTGTTTTTT. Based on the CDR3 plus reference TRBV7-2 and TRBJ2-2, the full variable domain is GAGVSQSPSNKVTEKGKDVELRCDPISGHTALYWYRQSLGQGLEFLIYFQGNSAPDKSGLPSDRFSAERTGGSVSTLTIQRTQQEDSAVYLCASRLRTNTGELFFGEGSRLTVL.

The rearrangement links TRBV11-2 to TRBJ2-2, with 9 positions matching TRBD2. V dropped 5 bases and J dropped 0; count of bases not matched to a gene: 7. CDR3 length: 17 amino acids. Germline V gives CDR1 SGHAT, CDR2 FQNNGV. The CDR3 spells CASSGLGTSPNTGELFF. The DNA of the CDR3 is TGTGCCAGCAGCGGCCTGGGGACTAGCCCGAACACCGGGGAGCTGTTTTTT.

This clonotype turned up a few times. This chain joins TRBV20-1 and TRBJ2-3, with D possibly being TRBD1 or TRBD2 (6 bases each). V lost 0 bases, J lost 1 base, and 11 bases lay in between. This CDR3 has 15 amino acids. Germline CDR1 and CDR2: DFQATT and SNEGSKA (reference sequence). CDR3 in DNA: TGCAGTGCTAGAGATTTGGGGGGCGGCACAGATACGCAGTATTTT. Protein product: CSARDLGGGTDTQYF.

CDR3 protein: CSGQGPTEAFF. DNA for the CDR3: TGCAGTGGACAGGGACCGACTGAAGCTTTCTTT. V usage is TRBV29-1 and J usage is TRBJ1-1, with 8 bases that match TRBD1. The germline V gene has CDR1 SQVTM and CDR2 ANQGSEA. This CDR3 spans 11 amino acids.

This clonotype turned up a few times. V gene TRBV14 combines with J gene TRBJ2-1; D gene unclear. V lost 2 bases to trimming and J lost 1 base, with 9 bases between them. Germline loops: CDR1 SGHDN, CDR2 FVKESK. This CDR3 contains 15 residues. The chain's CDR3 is CASSQWIGSYNEQFF. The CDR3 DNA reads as TGTGCCAGCAGCCAATGGATTGGTTCCTACAATGAGCAGTTCTTC.

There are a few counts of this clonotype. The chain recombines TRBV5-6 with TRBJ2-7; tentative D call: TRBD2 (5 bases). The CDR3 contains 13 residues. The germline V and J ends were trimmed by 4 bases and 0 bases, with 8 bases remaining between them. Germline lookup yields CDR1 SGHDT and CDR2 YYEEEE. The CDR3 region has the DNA TGTGCCAGCAGCGGAGGTAGCTCCTACGAGCAGTACTTC. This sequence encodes CASSGGSSYEQYF.

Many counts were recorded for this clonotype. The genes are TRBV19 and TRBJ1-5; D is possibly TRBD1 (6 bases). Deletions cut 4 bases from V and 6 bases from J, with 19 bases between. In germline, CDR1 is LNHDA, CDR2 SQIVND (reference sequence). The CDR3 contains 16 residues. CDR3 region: CASSTIRTVRPQPQHF. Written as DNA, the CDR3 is TGTGCCAGTAGTACTATTAGGACAGTTCGCCCTCAGCCCCAGCATTTT.

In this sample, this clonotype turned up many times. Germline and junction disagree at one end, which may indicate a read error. The CDR3 DNA follows: TGCAGCGTTGGAAGTAGCGCAGAGTCCCAGTACTTC. Translating it yields CSVGSSAESQYF. The J gene is TRBJ2-5, the V gene TRBV29-1, with a weak D call TRBD2 (5 bases). The CDR3 length is 12 residues. Germline assignment: CDR1 SQVTM and CDR2 ANQGSEA.

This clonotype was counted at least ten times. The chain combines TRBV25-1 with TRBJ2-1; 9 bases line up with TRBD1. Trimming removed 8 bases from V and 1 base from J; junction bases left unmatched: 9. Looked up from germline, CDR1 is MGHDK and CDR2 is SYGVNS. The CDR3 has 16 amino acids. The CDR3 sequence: CASQRRGTGSYNEQFF. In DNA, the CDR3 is TGTGCCAGCCAACGGCGGGGGACAGGGTCCTACAATGAGCAGTTCTTC.

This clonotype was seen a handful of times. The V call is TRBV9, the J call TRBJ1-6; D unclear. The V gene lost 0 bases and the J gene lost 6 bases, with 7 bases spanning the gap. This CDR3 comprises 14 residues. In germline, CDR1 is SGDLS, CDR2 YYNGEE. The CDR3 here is CASSVGVSNSPLHF. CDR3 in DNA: TGTGCCAGCAGCGTAGGGGTCAGTAATTCACCCCTCCACTTT.

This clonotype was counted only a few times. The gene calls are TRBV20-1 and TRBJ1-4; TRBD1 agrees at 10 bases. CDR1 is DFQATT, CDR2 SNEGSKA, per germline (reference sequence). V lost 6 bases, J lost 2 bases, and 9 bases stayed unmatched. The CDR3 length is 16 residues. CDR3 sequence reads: CSAPTGGSSTNEKLFF. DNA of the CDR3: TGCAGTGCGCCGACAGGGGGCAGTTCCACTAATGAAAAACTGTTTTTT.

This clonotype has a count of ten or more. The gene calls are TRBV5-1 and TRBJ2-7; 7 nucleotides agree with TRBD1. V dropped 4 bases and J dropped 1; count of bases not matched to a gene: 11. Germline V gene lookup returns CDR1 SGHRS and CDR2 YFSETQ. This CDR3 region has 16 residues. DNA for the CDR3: TGCGCCAGCAGCCCCCAGATACCCAGGGGGTCCTACGAGCAGTACTTC. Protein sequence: CASSPQIPRGSYEQYF.

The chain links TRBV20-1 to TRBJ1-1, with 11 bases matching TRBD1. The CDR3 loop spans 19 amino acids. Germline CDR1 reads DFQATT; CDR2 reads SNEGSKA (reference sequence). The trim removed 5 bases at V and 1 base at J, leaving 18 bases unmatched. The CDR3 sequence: CSAVVKRGQGGTGNTEAFF. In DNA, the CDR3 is TGCAGTGCTGTCGTAAAGAGGGGACAGGGGGGAACTGGGAACACTGAAGCTTTCTTT.

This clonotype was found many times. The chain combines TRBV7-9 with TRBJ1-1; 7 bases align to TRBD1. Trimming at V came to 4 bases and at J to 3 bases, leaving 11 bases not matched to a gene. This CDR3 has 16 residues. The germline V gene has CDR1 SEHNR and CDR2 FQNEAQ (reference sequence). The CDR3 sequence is CASSWDRGGGDTEAFF. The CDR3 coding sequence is TGTGCCAGCAGCTGGGACAGAGGAGGGGGTGACACTGAAGCTTTCTTT.

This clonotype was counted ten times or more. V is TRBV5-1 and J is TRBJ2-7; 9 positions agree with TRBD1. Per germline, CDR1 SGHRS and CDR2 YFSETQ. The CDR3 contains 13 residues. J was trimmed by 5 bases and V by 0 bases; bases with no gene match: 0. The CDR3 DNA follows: TGCGCCAGCAGCTTGGGGGACAGGGACGAGCAGTACTTC. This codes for CASSLGDRDEQYF.

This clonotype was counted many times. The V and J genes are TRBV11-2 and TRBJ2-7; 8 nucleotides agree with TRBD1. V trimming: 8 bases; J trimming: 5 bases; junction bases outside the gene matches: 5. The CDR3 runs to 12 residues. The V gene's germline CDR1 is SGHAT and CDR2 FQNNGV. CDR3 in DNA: TGTGCCAGCGGACAGGGATATGACGAGCAGTACTTC. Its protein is CASGQGYDEQYF. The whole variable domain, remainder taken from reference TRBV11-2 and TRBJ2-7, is EAGVAQSPRYKIIEKRQSVAFWCNPISGHATLYWYQQILGQGPKLLIQFQNNGVVDDSQLPKDRFSAERLKGVDSTLKIQPAKLEDSAVYLCASGQGYDEQYFGPGTRLTVT.

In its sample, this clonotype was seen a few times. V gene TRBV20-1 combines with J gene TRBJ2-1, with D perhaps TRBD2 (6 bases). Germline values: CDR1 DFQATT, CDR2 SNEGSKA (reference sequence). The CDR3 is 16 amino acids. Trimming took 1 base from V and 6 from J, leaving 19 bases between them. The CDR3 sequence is CSARAPVGGAFNEQFF. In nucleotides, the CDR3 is TGCAGTGCTAGAGCCCCCGTGGGCGGGGCGTTCAATGAGCAGTTCTTC.

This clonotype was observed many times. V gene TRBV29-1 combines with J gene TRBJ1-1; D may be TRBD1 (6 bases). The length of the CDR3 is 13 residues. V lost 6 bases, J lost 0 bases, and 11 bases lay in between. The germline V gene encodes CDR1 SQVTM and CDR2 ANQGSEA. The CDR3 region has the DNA TGCAGCGTCACCAGGGGCATGAACACTGAAGCTTTCTTT. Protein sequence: CSVTRGMNTEAFF.

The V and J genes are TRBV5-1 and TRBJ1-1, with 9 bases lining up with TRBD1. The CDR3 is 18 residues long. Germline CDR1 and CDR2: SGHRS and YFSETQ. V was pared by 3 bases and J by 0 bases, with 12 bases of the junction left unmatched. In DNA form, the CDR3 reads TGCGCCAGCAGCTACGGGCTGGGACAGGGAAGGATGAACACTGAAGCTTTCTTT. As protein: CASSYGLGQGRMNTEAFF. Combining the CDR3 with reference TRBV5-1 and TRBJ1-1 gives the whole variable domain KAGVTQTPRYLIKTRGQQVTLSCSPISGHRSVSWYQQTPGQGLQFLFEYFSETQRNKGNFPGRFSGRQFSNSRSEMNVSTLELGDSALYLCASSYGLGQGRMNTEAFFGQGTRLTVV.

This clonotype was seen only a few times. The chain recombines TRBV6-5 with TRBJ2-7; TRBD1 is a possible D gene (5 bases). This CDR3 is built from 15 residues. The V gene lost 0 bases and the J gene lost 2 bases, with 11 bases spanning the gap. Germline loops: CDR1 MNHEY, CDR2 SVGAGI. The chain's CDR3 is CASSYSPAGTYEQYF. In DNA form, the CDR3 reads TGTGCCAGCAGTTACTCCCCAGCAGGGACCTACGAGCAGTACTTC.

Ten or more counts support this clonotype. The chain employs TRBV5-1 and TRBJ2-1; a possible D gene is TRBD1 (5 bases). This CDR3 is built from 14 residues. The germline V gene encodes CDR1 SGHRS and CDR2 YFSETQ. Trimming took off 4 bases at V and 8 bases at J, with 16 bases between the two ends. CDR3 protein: CASSLDSRSDEQFF. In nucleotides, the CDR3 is TGCGCCAGCAGCCTTGACAGTAGATCGGATGAGCAGTTCTTC.

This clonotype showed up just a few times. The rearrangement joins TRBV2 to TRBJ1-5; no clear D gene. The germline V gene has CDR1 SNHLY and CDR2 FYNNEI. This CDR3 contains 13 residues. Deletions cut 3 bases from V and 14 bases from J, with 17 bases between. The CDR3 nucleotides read TGTGCCAGCAGTGACCCTCCCCCCGCGCCGGAGCATTTT. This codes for CASSDPPPAPEHF.

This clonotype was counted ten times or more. This chain's CDR3 is CASSFRQGAQETQYF. The CDR3 coding sequence is TGCGCCAGCAGCTTTAGACAGGGGGCGCAAGAGACCCAGTACTTC. The V call is TRBV5-1, the J call TRBJ2-5; 10 positions match TRBD1. Trimming at V came to 2 bases and at J to 2 bases, leaving 3 bases not matched to a gene. Germline V CDR1 and CDR2: SGHRS, YFSETQ. This CDR3 spans 15 amino acids.

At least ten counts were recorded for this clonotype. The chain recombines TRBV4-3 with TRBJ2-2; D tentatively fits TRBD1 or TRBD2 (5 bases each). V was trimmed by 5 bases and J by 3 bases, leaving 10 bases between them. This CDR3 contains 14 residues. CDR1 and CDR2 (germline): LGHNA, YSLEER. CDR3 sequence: CASSAVGDTGELFF. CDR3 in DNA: TGCGCCAGCAGCGCCGTGGGGGACACCGGGGAGCTGTTTTTT.

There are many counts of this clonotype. The CDR3 DNA sequence: TGTGCCAGCAGTCTGTGGGGAGGGGGACACGAGCAGTACTTC. This codes for CASSLWGGGHEQYF. J is TRBJ2-7 and V is TRBV6-5; D might be TRBD2 (7 bases). V shed 5 bases and J shed 5 bases, with 16 bases lying between them. This CDR3 contains 14 residues. The germline V gene encodes CDR1 MNHEY and CDR2 SVGAGI.